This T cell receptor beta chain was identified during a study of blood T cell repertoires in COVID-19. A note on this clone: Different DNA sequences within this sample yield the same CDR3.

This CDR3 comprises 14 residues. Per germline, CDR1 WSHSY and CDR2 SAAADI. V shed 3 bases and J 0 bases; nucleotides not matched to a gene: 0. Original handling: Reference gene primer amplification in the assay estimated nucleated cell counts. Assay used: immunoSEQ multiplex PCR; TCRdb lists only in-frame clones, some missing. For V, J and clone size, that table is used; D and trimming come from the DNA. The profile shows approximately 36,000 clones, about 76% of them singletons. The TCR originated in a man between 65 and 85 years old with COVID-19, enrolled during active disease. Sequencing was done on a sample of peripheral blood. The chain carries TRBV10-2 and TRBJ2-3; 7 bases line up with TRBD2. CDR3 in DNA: TGCGCCAGCAGTGATAGCGGGAGCACAGATACGCAGTATTTT. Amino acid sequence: CASSDSGSTDTQYF.